The T cell receptor (beta chain) under discussion was sequenced for a study of tumor T cells in aggressive B-cell lymphoma. Clones were sequenced by immunoSEQ multiplex PCR, and TCRdb holds only the in-frame ones, with some missing. This sample has thousands of clones, with less than 95% found just once. Germline-derived CDR1 and CDR2 are SGHDT and YYEEEE. The CDR3 is made up of 16 amino acids. J lost 6 bases, V lost 6 bases, and 11 bases had no gene match. The chain joins TRBV5-6 to TRBJ1-6, with 8 bases matching TRBD1. The TCR was taken from an adult with diffuse large B cell lymphoma. The sequencing sample was made of tumor tissue. The CDR3 DNA reads TGTGCCAGCATCGTATCTGCCGGGACAGGTAATTCACCCCTCCACTTT. It yields the protein CASIVSAGTGNSPLHF.